Following are 15 T cell receptor beta chains from one sample sequenced in a study of T cell responses to AZD1222 COVID-19 vaccine. Sequencing was performed with immunoSEQ multiplex PCR; in TCRdb, only in-frame clones are kept and a portion is missing. Of about 88,000 clones in the sample, roughly nine tenths were seen once. The source material was peripheral blood, sampled on day 0 of AZD1222 vaccination. The receptors here all came from an adult in good health.

The CDR3, as DNA: TGCGCCAGCAGCCCGGGGACAGGGTGGCAGCCCCAGCATTTT. It specifies CASSPGTGWQPQHF. J is TRBJ1-5 and V is TRBV4-3, with 9 positions matching TRBD1. Germline V gives CDR1 LGHNA, CDR2 YSLEER. This CDR3 region has 14 residues. V was pared by 4 bases and J by 7 bases, with 5 bases of the junction left unmatched.

The V call is TRBV15, the J call TRBJ1-1; D remains ambiguous. The CDR3 runs 13 residues. Trimming took 0 bases from V and 4 from J, leaving 6 bases between them. Germline CDR1 reads LNHNV; CDR2 reads YYDKDF (reference sequence). The DNA of the CDR3 is TGTGCCACCAGCAGAGATGTTGGCACTGAAGCTTTCTTT. As protein: CATSRDVGTEAFF.

The V call is TRBV19, the J call TRBJ1-1; D is unclear. There are 12 residues in the CDR3. V was shortened by 11 bases and J by 1 base, with 11 bases between the two germline ends. Germline assignment: CDR1 LNHDA and CDR2 SQIVND (reference sequence). CDR3: CAGGQGNTEAFF. CDR3 sequence (DNA): TGTGCCGGAGGGCAAGGGAACACTGAAGCTTTCTTT.

The chain combines TRBV3-1 (or the pseudogene TRBV3-2) with TRBJ2-3, with D uncertain. The CDR3 is 14 residues long. Germline V CDR1 and CDR2: LGHDT, YNNKEL (reference sequence). With 4 bases removed from V and 1 base from J, the gap between germline ends came to 9 bases. CDR3: CASSPEDGTDTQYF. CDR3 in DNA: TGTGCCAGCAGCCCCGAGGACGGCACAGATACGCAGTATTTT.

For the CDR3, the DNA is TGTGCCAGCAGCCAGGGGTTAGAGACTGCTAGCACAGATACGCAGTATTTT. It specifies CASSQGLETASTDTQYF. The chain joins TRBV7-8 to TRBJ2-3; D is possibly TRBD1 (6 bases). The CDR3 length is 17 residues. The V and J ends lost 5 bases and 0 bases respectively, with 18 bases between them. The germline gives CDR1 SGHVS, CDR2 FQNEAQ.

V is TRBV25-1 and J is TRBJ1-1; D call uncertain. Trimming stripped 6 bases from V and 4 bases from J, with 6 bases between. Germline V gene lookup returns CDR1 MGHDK and CDR2 SYGVNS. The length of the CDR3 is 11 residues. Here the CDR3 DNA reads TGTGCCAGCAGCTTGGGCACTGAAGCTTTCTTT. This codes for CASSLGTEAFF.

V and J are TRBV15 and TRBJ2-3; D perhaps matches TRBD2 (5 bases). The CDR3 spans 15 residues. The V end was cut by 3 bases, the J end by 1 base, with 11 bases between. CDR1 is LNHNV, CDR2 YYDKDF, per germline (reference sequence). CDR3 DNA sequence: TGTGCCACCAGCAGTACTAGTGGAGGCACAGATACGCAGTATTTT. The encoded protein is CATSSTSGGTDTQYF.

The chain links TRBV29-1 to TRBJ1-2; D call uncertain. Germline CDR1 is SQVTM and CDR2 is ANQGSEA. This CDR3 region has 13 residues. V lost 2 bases, J lost 0 bases, and 7 bases lay in between. CDR3 nucleotides: TGCAGCGTTGAACGGGATACTAACTATGGCTACACCTTC. It specifies CSVERDTNYGYTF. Full variable domain (rest looked up from reference TRBV29-1 and TRBJ1-2): SAVISQKPSRDICQRGTSLTIQCQVDSQVTMMFWYRQQPGQSLTLIATANQGSEATYESGFVIDKFPISRPNLTFSTLTVSNMSPEDSSIYLCSVERDTNYGYTFGSGTRLTVV.

The V gene is TRBV6-8, the J gene TRBJ2-7; no clear D. V gave up 8 bases and J gave up 2 bases, with 7 bases separating them. This CDR3 has 11 amino acids. Germline CDR1 and CDR2: MNHGY and SAAAGT. The CDR3 nucleotides are TGTGCCAGCGGAGTAACCTACGAGCAGTACTTC. Protein: CASGVTYEQYF.

V is TRBV12-3 or TRBV12-4 and J is TRBJ1-1; D call uncertain. The length of the CDR3 is 12 residues. V dropped 5 bases and J dropped 5 bases, with 9 bases sitting between them. This CDR3 reads CASSPTGTEAFF. The CDR3 DNA is TGTGCCAGCAGTCCCACCGGGACTGAAGCTTTCTTT.

This chain connects TRBV3-1 (or the pseudogene TRBV3-2) to TRBJ1-4; 12 bases align to TRBD1. Germline V gene data show CDR1 as LGHDT and CDR2 as YNNKEL (reference sequence). The CDR3 consists of 16 residues. V trimming: 1 base; J trimming: 6 bases; junction bases outside the gene matches: 3. The CDR3 loop is CASSQVGQGAHEKLFF. As DNA, the CDR3 is TGTGCCAGCAGCCAAGTGGGACAGGGGGCGCATGAAAAACTGTTTTTT.

This rearrangement joins TRBV5-1 to TRBJ1-6; D is perhaps TRBD1 (6 bases). CDR1 is SGHRS and CDR2 is YFSETQ in the germline V gene. V lost 4 bases and J 7 bases, leaving 18 bases between the germline ends. The CDR3 covers 16 residues. This chain's CDR3 is CASSPKRDNTNSPLHF. CDR3 coding DNA: TGCGCCAGCAGCCCTAAAAGGGACAATACCAATTCACCCCTCCACTTT.

This clone was detected once. The V call is TRBV19, the J call TRBJ2-7; the D is unclear. Per germline, CDR1 LNHDA and CDR2 SQIVND (reference sequence). This CDR3 has 14 amino acids. V was trimmed by 5 bases and J by 5 bases, leaving 16 bases between them. CDR3 nucleotides: TGTGCCAGTAGTGTGGGGTTATTTGGGGACGAGCAGTACTTC. This encodes CASSVGLFGDEQYF.

The chain is built from TRBV7-2 and TRBJ2-5; the D gene is possibly TRBD1 (6 bases). The germline V gene has CDR1 SGHTA and CDR2 FQGNSA. The CDR3 contains 13 residues. V lost 8 bases and J lost 5, with 15 bases in between. The CDR3, as DNA: TGTGCCAGCGGAACAGGGCCTGAGGAGACCCAGTACTTC. It yields the protein CASGTGPEETQYF. The full variable domain, rest sourced from reference TRBV7-2 and TRBJ2-5, is GAGVSQSPSNKVTEKGKDVELRCDPISGHTALYWYRQSLGQGLEFLIYFQGNSAPDKSGLPSDRFSAERTGGSVSTLTIQRTQQEDSAVYLCASGTGPEETQYFGPGTRLLVL.

The chain recombines TRBV5-1 with TRBJ2-7, with D possibly TRBD2 on 7 matching bases. Trimming took 6 bases from V and 1 from J, leaving 26 bases between them. From germline, CDR1 is SGHRS and CDR2 YFSETQ. The CDR3 is 18 residues long. The CDR3 DNA reads as TGCGCCAGCATTTCTAGCGACAGGCTTCGGGGGGAATCCTACGAGCAGTACTTC. It yields the protein CASISSDRLRGESYEQYF.